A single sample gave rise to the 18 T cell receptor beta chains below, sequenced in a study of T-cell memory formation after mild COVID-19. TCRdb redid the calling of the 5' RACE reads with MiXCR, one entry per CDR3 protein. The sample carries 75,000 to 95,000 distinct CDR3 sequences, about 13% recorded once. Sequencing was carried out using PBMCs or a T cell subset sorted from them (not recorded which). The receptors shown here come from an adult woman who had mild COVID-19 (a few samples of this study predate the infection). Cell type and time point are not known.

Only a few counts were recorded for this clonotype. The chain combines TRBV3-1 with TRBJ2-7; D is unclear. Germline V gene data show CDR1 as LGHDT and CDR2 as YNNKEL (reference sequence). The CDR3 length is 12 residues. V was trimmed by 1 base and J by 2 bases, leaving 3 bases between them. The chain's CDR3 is CASSQVAYEQYF. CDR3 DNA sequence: TGTGCCAGCAGCCAAGTAGCCTACGAGCAGTACTTC.

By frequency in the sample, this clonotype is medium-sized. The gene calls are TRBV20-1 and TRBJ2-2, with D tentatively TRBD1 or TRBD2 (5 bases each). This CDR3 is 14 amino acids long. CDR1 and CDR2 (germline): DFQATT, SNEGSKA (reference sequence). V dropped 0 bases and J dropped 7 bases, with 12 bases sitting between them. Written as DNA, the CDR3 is TGCAGTGCTAGAGATGGCAGGGAGAACGGGGAGCTGTTTTTT. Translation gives CSARDGRENGELFF.

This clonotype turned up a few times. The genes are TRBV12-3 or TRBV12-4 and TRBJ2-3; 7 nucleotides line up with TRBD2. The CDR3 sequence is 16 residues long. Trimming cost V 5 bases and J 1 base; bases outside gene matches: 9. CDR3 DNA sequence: TGTGCCAGCAGTCCCCTGACTAGCCCCGGCACAGATACGCAGTATTTT. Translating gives CASSPLTSPGTDTQYF.

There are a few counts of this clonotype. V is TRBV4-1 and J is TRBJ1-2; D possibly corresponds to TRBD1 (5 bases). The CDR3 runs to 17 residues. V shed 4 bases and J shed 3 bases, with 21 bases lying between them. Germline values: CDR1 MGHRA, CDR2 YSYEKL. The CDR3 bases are TGCGCCAGCAGCCCAAGGATCTTGCAGGGAAGGTACTATGGCTACACCTTC. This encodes CASSPRILQGRYYGYTF.

CDR3 sequence (DNA): TGTGCCTGGGAGTTGCCCTGGGCGATGGAGCAGTTCTTC. Translation gives CAWELPWAMEQFF. The rearrangement joins TRBV30 to TRBJ2-1; unclear D gene. This CDR3 has 13 residues. Trimming removed 5 bases from V and 10 bases from J, with 18 bases in between. Germline lookup yields CDR1 GTSNPN and CDR2 SVGIG (reference sequence).

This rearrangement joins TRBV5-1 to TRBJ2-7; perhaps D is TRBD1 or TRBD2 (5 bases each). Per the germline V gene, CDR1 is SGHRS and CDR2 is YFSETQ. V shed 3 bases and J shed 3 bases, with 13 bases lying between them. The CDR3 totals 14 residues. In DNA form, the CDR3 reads TGCGCCAGCAGCTACGGGACGGTGAGCTACGAGCAGTACTTC. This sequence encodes CASSYGTVSYEQYF.

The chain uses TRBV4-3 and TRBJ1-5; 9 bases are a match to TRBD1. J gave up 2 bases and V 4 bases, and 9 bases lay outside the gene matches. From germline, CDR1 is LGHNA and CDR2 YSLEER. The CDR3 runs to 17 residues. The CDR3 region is CASSPLGTGRGNQPQHF. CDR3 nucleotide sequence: TGCGCCAGCAGCCCCCTTGGGACAGGGCGCGGCAATCAGCCCCAGCATTTT.

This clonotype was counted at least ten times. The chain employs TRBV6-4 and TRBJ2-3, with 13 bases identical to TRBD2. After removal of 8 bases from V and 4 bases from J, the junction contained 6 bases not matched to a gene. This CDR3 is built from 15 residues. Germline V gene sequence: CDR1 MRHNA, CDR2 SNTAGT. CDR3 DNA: TGTGCCAGCGCCAGGACTAGCGGGAGTGCAGATACGCAGTATTTT. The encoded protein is CASARTSGSADTQYF.

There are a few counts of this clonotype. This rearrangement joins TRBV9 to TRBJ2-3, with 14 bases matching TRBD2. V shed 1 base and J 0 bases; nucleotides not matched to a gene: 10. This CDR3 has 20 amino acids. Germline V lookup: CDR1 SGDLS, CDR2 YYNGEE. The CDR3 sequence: CASSVLGTSGSWLSTDTQYF. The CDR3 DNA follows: TGTGCCAGCAGCGTACTGGGGACTAGCGGGAGTTGGCTCAGCACAGATACGCAGTATTTT.

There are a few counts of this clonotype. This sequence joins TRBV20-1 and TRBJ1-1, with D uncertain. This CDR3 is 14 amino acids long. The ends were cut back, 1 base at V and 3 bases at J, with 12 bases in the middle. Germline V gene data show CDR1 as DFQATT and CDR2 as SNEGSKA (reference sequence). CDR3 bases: TGCAGTGCTAGAGTTAAAGGCTGGGACACTGAAGCTTTCTTT. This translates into CSARVKGWDTEAFF.

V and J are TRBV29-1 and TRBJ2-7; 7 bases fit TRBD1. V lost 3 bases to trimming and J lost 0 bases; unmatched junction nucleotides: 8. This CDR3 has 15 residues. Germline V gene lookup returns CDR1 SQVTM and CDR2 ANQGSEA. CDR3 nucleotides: TGCAGCGTTGATTTGAGGGGGCTTGGCTCCTACGAGCAGTACTTC. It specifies CSVDLRGLGSYEQYF.

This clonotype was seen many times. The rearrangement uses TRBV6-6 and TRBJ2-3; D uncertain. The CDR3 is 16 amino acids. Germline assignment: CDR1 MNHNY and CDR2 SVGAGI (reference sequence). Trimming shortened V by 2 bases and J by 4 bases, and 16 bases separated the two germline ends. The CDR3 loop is CASSYRPSPLADTQYF. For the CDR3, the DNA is TGTGCCAGCAGTTACCGGCCGTCTCCCCTGGCAGATACGCAGTATTTT.

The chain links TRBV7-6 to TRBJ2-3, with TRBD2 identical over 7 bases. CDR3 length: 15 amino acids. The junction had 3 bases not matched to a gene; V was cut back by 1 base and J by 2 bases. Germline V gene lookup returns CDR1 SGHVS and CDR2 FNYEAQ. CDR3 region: CASSLDGTTTDTQYF. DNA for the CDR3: TGTGCCAGCAGCTTAGATGGGACTACCACAGATACGCAGTATTTT.

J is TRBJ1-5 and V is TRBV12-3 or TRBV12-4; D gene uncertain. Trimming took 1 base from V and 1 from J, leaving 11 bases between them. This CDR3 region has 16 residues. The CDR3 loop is CASSLGSYGSNQPQHF. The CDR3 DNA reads TGTGCCAGCAGTTTAGGATCTTATGGGAGCAATCAGCCCCAGCATTTT.

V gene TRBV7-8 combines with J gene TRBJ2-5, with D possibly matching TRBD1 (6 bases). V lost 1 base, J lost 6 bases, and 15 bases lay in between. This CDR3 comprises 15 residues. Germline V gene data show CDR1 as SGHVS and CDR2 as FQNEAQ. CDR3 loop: CASSLGGGGEQTQYF. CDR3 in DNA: TGTGCCAGCAGCTTAGGGGGTGGGGGCGAACAGACCCAGTACTTC.

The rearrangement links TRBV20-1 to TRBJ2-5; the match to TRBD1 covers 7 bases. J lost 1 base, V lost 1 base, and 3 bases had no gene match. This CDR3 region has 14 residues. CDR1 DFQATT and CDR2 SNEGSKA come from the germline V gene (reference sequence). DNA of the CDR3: TGCAGTGCTAGAGGAGGGACAGCCCAAGAGACCCAGTACTTC. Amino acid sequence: CSARGGTAQETQYF.

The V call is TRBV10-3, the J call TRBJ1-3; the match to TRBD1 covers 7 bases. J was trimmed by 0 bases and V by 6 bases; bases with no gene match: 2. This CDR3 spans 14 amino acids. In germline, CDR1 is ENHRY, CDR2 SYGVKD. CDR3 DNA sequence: TGTGCCATCAGCAACAGGGGCTCTGGAAACACCATATATTTT. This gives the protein CAISNRGSGNTIYF.

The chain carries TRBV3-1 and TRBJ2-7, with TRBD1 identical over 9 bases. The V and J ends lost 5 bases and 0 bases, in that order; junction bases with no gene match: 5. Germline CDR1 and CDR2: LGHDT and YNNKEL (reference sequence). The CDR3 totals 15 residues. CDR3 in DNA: TGTGCCAGCAGCTATCCGGGACAGGGCTCCTACGAGCAGTACTTC. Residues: CASSYPGQGSYEQYF.